This T cell receptor beta chain was found in a study of blood T cell repertoires in COVID-19. About the research overall: COVID-19 samples, acute and convalescent, were from the United States, Italy and Spain. The analysed material was cDNA or gDNA that came from T cells, B-cell-depleted T cells, or PBMCs.

Original methodology: Nucleated cell counts were estimated from reference gene primer amplification. Sequencing used immunoSEQ multiplex PCR; TCRdb keeps in-frame clones, though not all of them. V and J calls and clone size are copied from that table; D and trimming were computed from the DNA. Of a few hundred thousand clones listed, roughly 87% are singletons. J lost 6 bases, V lost 10 bases, and 16 bases had no gene match. The CDR3 sequence is 15 residues long. Germline V gives CDR1 SEHNR, CDR2 FQNEAQ (reference sequence). This rearrangement joins TRBV7-9 to TRBJ2-3, with TRBD2 matching over 7 bases. The sample consisted of peripheral blood. The receptor was isolated from a woman between 40 and 50 years old who had recovered from COVID-19. The CDR3 coding sequence is TGTGCCACCATACCCTCCGGGGGGATACCGGATACGCAGTATTTT. Translated, it gives CATIPSGGIPDTQYF.